The 32 T cell receptor beta chains below were found in one sample sequenced in a study of blood T cell repertoires in COVID-19. TCRdb's copy holds only in-frame clones and misses some; the assay was immunoSEQ multiplex PCR. The sample carries about 170,000 clones, around four fifths recorded once. Sequenced material: peripheral blood. The receptors originated from a woman between 70 and 85 years old with COVID-19, enrolled during active disease.

CDR3 in DNA: TGTGCCAGCAGTCGGGACAGGGCCCATGGCTACACCTTC. Residues: CASSRDRAHGYTF. The chain recombines TRBV28 with TRBJ1-2, with TRBD1 matching 9 bases. This CDR3 contains 13 residues. The germline CDR1 and CDR2 sequences are MDHEN and SYDVKM. With V trimmed by 5 bases and J by 6 bases, 4 bases remained unmatched.

The chain has TRBV5-1 and TRBJ2-3; possibly TRBD2 for D (6 bases). This CDR3 contains 13 residues. The V gene lost 0 bases and the J gene lost 4 bases, with 6 bases spanning the gap. From germline, CDR1 is SGHRS and CDR2 YFSETQ. CDR3: CASSLAGADTQYF. CDR3 in DNA: TGCGCCAGCAGCTTGGCGGGGGCAGATACGCAGTATTTT. The full variable domain, completed using reference TRBV5-1 and TRBJ2-3, is KAGVTQTPRYLIKTRGQQVTLSCSPISGHRSVSWYQQTPGQGLQFLFEYFSETQRNKGNFPGRFSGRQFSNSRSEMNVSTLELGDSALYLCASSLAGADTQYFGPGTRLTVL.

The chain links TRBV23-1 to TRBJ1-5; D is unresolved. TRBV23-1 is labeled an ORF, and its function is uncertain. Trimming pared 2 bases from V and 2 bases from J, leaving 7 bases between. This CDR3 comprises 14 residues. The CDR3 protein is CASSQEARNQPQHF. CDR3 DNA: TGCGCCAGCAGTCAAGAGGCTCGCAATCAGCCCCAGCATTTT.

V is TRBV19 and J is TRBJ1-6, with D possibly matching TRBD1 (6 bases). The CDR3 loop spans 14 amino acids. The germline V gene has CDR1 LNHDA and CDR2 SQIVND (reference sequence). V was pared by 5 bases and J by 10 bases, with 15 bases between. Here the CDR3 DNA reads TGTGCCAGTAGTTGGGGGGGCGCAGAGTCACCCCTCCACTTT. Its translation: CASSWGGAESPLHF. The full variable domain, rest sourced from reference TRBV19 and TRBJ1-6, is DGGITQSPKYLFRKEGQNVTLSCEQNLNHDAMYWYRQDPGQGLRLIYYSQIVNDFQKGDIAEGYSVSREKKESFPLTVTSAQKNPTAFYLCASSWGGAESPLHFGNGTRLTVT.

The V call is TRBV18, the J call TRBJ1-4; D ambiguous. Deletions cut 3 bases from V and 7 bases from J, with 12 bases between. The germline V gene has CDR1 KGHSH and CDR2 LQKENI. The CDR3 totals 14 residues. CDR3 DNA sequence: TGTGCCAGCTCACCTGAATCCCGGGGTGAAAAACTGTTTTTT. As protein: CASSPESRGEKLFF.

The chain joins TRBV15 to TRBJ1-5; 7 nucleotides match TRBD1. The V gene end was trimmed by 5 bases and the J gene end by 7 bases; junction bases not matched to a gene: 8. This CDR3 has 14 amino acids. From germline, CDR1 is LNHNV and CDR2 YYDKDF (reference sequence). Here the CDR3 DNA reads TGTGCCACCAGCCTGACAGGGAATGGACAGCCCCAGCATTTT. This encodes CATSLTGNGQPQHF.

This clone has just a few counts. The chain uses TRBV9 and TRBJ1-6; D might be TRBD1 (5 bases). This CDR3 has 14 amino acids. V lost 6 bases, J lost 8 bases, and 15 bases lay in between. The V gene's germline CDR1 is SGDLS and CDR2 YYNGEE. CDR3 residues: CASTTREGDSPLHF. The CDR3 DNA reads as TGTGCCAGCACGACCCGAGAAGGGGATTCACCCCTCCACTTT.

This chain uses TRBV5-5 with TRBJ1-2; D is ambiguous. The length of the CDR3 is 13 residues. The germline gives CDR1 SGHKS, CDR2 YYEKEE (reference sequence). The ends were cut back, 2 bases at V and 4 bases at J, with 9 bases in the middle. In DNA form, the CDR3 reads TGTGCCAGCAGCTTAAACATCCTCTATGGCTACACCTTC. Residues: CASSLNILYGYTF.

This clone occurred a few times. The chain employs TRBV7-8 and TRBJ1-1, with D possibly TRBD1 on 5 matching bases. There are 13 residues in the CDR3. The V gene's germline CDR1 is SGHVS and CDR2 FQNEAQ. V lost 1 base to trimming and J lost 6 bases, with 9 bases between them. In DNA, the CDR3 is TGTGCCAGCAGCTTAGGGCTACAGGCTGAAGCTTTCTTT. It specifies CASSLGLQAEAFF.

The chain carries TRBV18 and TRBJ1-4, with D maybe TRBD1 (6 bases). CDR3 length equals 16 residues. V gave up 3 bases and J gave up 0 bases, with 11 bases separating them. From germline, CDR1 is KGHSH and CDR2 LQKENI. The CDR3 reads CASSPTGYTTNEKLFF. CDR3 nucleotides: TGTGCCAGCTCACCGACAGGTTACACAACTAATGAAAAACTGTTTTTT. Together with reference TRBV18 and TRBJ1-4, the CDR3 gives the full variable domain: NAGVMQNPRHLVRRRGQEARLRCSPMKGHSHVYWYRQLPEEGLKFMVYLQKENIIDESGMPKERFSAEFPKEGPSILRIQQVVRGDSAAYFCASSPTGYTTNEKLFFGSGTQLSVL.

The gene calls are TRBV2 and TRBJ2-5, with 8 positions matching TRBD2. The CDR3 spans 15 residues. Germline V gives CDR1 SNHLY, CDR2 FYNNEI. The J segment lost 5 bases and the V segment lost 4 bases, leaving 9 bases of the junction unmatched. CDR3 residues: CASSGPSGSWETQYF. As DNA, the CDR3 is TGTGCCAGCAGTGGGCCCAGCGGGAGCTGGGAGACCCAGTACTTC.

This clone came up once. The chain recombines TRBV30 with TRBJ1-4, with TRBD1 matching 11 bases. Germline lookup yields CDR1 GTSNPN and CDR2 SVGIG (reference sequence). This CDR3 has 20 residues. V shed 0 bases, J shed 8 bases, and the junction held 20 bases outside the gene matches. The CDR3: CAWSVGALASGQGAAEKLFF. The DNA of the CDR3 is TGTGCCTGGAGTGTGGGCGCGTTGGCCTCAGGACAGGGGGCGGCCGAAAAACTGTTTTTT.

The CDR3 bases are TGTGCCACCAGTCGGACAGGGGGTGACACTGAAGCTTTCTTT. This encodes CATSRTGGDTEAFF. The chain combines TRBV24-1 with TRBJ1-1; 10 nucleotides line up with TRBD1. Germline-derived CDR1 and CDR2 are KGHDR and SFDVKD. V lost 6 bases, J lost 3 bases, and 3 bases stayed unmatched. The CDR3 length is 14 residues.

This clone was seen only once. The gene calls are TRBV5-5 and TRBJ2-7; no firm D call. V was shortened by 0 bases and J by 1 base, with 11 bases between the two germline ends. Germline CDR1 is SGHKS and CDR2 is YYEKEE (reference sequence). The CDR3 contains 15 residues. The CDR3 is CASSLDQIFSYEQYV. In nucleotides, the CDR3 is TGTGCCAGCAGCTTGGACCAGATCTTTTCCTACGAGCAGTACGTC.

The V and J genes are TRBV4-1 and TRBJ1-1; a possible D gene is TRBD1 (6 bases). Germline CDR1 is MGHRA and CDR2 is YSYEKL. V lost 4 bases, J lost 3 bases, and 15 bases lay in between. The CDR3 is made up of 15 amino acids. The CDR3: CASSPNRGADTEAFF. The CDR3 coding sequence is TGCGCCAGCAGCCCAAATCGGGGGGCGGACACTGAAGCTTTCTTT.

The chain combines TRBV27 with TRBJ2-2; D is ambiguous. The V and J ends lost 3 bases and 1 base respectively, with 3 bases between them. The CDR3 loop spans 13 amino acids. CDR1 and CDR2 from the germline V gene are MNHEY and SMNVEV (reference sequence). In DNA, the CDR3 is TGTGCCAGCAGTTTCCAGAACACCGGGGAGCTGTTTTTT. This codes for CASSFQNTGELFF.

The table lists this clone with a count of one. The V and J genes are TRBV2 and TRBJ2-2; the match to TRBD2 covers 10 bases. Germline V gives CDR1 SNHLY, CDR2 FYNNEI. The V segment lost 6 bases and the J segment 1 base; nucleotides outside the gene matches: 2. The CDR3 contains 15 residues. Written as DNA, the CDR3 is TGTGCCAGCAGCCGGACTAGCGGGAACACCGGGGAGCTGTTTTTT. Translated: CASSRTSGNTGELFF.

The J gene is TRBJ1-3, the V gene TRBV6-5; 7 nucleotides line up with TRBD1. Germline V gives CDR1 MNHEY, CDR2 SVGAGI. The CDR3 totals 15 residues. Trimming took 5 bases from V and 1 from J; bases not matched to a gene: 5. Written as DNA, the CDR3 is TGTGCCAGCAGTCCTTGGACAGGTTCTGGAAACACCATATATTTT. Translating it yields CASSPWTGSGNTIYF.

This rearrangement joins TRBV28 to TRBJ2-5, with D possibly matching TRBD1 (5 bases). V shed 5 bases and J shed 5 bases, with 15 bases lying between them. CDR3 size: 14 residues. Germline CDR1 and CDR2: MDHEN and SYDVKM. In DNA form, the CDR3 reads TGTGCCAGCAGTCCGCCTGACAGATCCGAGACCCAGTACTTC. This codes for CASSPPDRSETQYF.

The chain is built from TRBV9 and TRBJ2-5; TRBD2 matches at 8 bases. The ends lost 3 bases at V and 2 bases at J; junction bases unmatched: 0. The germline V gene encodes CDR1 SGDLS and CDR2 YYNGEE. This CDR3 spans 13 amino acids. The CDR3 region has the DNA TGTGCCAGCAGCGGCGGGGGGCAAGAGACCCAGTACTTC. Protein product: CASSGGGQETQYF.

J is TRBJ2-6 and V is TRBV3-1 (or the pseudogene TRBV3-2); possible D gene TRBD2, 7 bases. CDR3 length: 18 residues. Trimming took off 1 base at V and 0 bases at J, with 13 bases between the two ends. Germline V gene sequence: CDR1 LGHDT, CDR2 YNNKEL (reference sequence). The CDR3 here is CASSQGKGGGSGANVLTF. In nucleotides, the CDR3 is TGTGCCAGCAGCCAAGGTAAGGGAGGGGGCTCTGGGGCCAACGTCCTGACTTTC.

The rearrangement links TRBV6-4 to TRBJ2-1; 12 positions match TRBD2. This CDR3 is built from 15 residues. V gave up 7 bases and J gave up 6 bases; unmatched junction bases: 7. Germline CDR1 and CDR2: MRHNA and SNTAGT. The CDR3 region is CASIIGLAGCNEQFF. CDR3 in DNA: TGTGCCAGCATAATAGGACTAGCGGGATGCAATGAGCAGTTCTTC.

The rearrangement joins TRBV6-1 to TRBJ1-3; 10 nucleotides line up with TRBD1. With V trimmed by 2 bases and J by 1 base, 11 bases remained unmatched. Germline V gene lookup returns CDR1 MNHNS and CDR2 SASEGT. The CDR3 totals 19 residues. The CDR3 sequence is CASSERGTGEVGSGNTIYF. CDR3 coding DNA: TGTGCCAGCAGTGAAAGGGGGACAGGGGAAGTCGGGTCTGGAAACACCATATATTTT.

The table lists this clone with a few counts. The chain has TRBV19 and TRBJ1-5; 8 bases line up with TRBD1. The CDR3 consists of 16 residues. The V segment lost 10 bases and the J segment 9 bases; nucleotides outside the gene matches: 20. Germline V gene sequence: CDR1 LNHDA, CDR2 SQIVND (reference sequence). CDR3 sequence reads: CATSPRTGRGSWPQHF. The CDR3, as DNA: TGTGCCACCTCCCCCCGGACAGGGAGGGGGAGTTGGCCCCAGCATTTT.

CDR3 in DNA: TGTGCTAGTGGATTCTATACTTACAATGAGCAGTTCTTC. It translates to CASGFYTYNEQFF. The J gene is TRBJ2-1, the V gene TRBV12-5; no clear D gene. Germline V gives CDR1 LGHNT, CDR2 FRNRAP. V shed 6 bases and J shed 4 bases, with 10 bases lying between them. The CDR3 is 13 amino acids.

J is TRBJ2-3 and V is TRBV5-1; perhaps TRBD1 as D (6 bases). Germline CDR1 reads SGHRS; CDR2 reads YFSETQ. The germline V and J ends were trimmed by 0 bases and 6 bases, with 14 bases remaining between them. This CDR3 spans 15 amino acids. DNA for the CDR3: TGCGCCAGCAGCTTGGAAAGAGGGGGTGTGGATACGCAGTATTTT. Translation: CASSLERGGVDTQYF.

In regard to this clone: The junction departs from germline at one end; a sequencing error may be responsible. This chain joins TRBV7-2 and TRBJ1-1; the match to TRBD1 covers 7 bases. Germline V gene data show CDR1 as SGHTA and CDR2 as FQGNSA. The CDR3 is made up of 15 amino acids. CDR3 amino acids: CASSLERRGRGETFF. The CDR3 DNA is TGTGCCAGCAGCTTAGAGCGTAGGGGGCGTGGTGAAACTTTCTTT.

The rearrangement uses TRBV11-2 and TRBJ2-1, with D tentatively TRBD2 (5 bases). The CDR3 is 13 residues long. The germline V gene has CDR1 SGHAT and CDR2 FQNNGV. Trimming cost V 5 bases and J 5 bases, with 10 bases left between them. CDR3 region: CASSLFGNNEQFF. CDR3 in DNA: TGTGCCAGCAGCCTCTTCGGGAACAATGAGCAGTTCTTC.

The rearrangement links TRBV7-8 to TRBJ2-7, with D possibly being TRBD1 (5 bases). CDR3 length: 13 amino acids. The V and J ends lost 2 bases and 5 bases respectively, with 10 bases between them. Germline CDR1 SGHVS, CDR2 FQNEAQ. The CDR3 bases are TGTGCCAGCAGCTTAACAGGAAGGGACGAGCAGTACTTC. The encoded protein is CASSLTGRDEQYF. The complete variable domain, with remaining parts taken from reference TRBV7-8 and TRBJ2-7, reads GAGVSQSPRYKVAKRGQDVALRCDPISGHVSLFWYQQALGQGPEFLTYFQNEAQLDKSGLPSDRFFAERPEGSVSTLKIQRTQQEDSAVYLCASSLTGRDEQYFGPGTRLTVT.

The chain joins TRBV7-9 to TRBJ1-2; tentative D call: TRBD1 (6 bases). Germline CDR1 and CDR2: SEHNR and FQNEAQ (reference sequence). This CDR3 has 14 residues. Trimming shortened V by 3 bases and J by 4 bases, and 12 bases separated the two germline ends. CDR3 loop: CASSFSPGVYGYTF. CDR3 coding DNA: TGTGCCAGCAGCTTTTCTCCAGGGGTCTATGGCTACACCTTC.

The chain couples TRBV29-1 to TRBJ2-7, with 7 bases that match TRBD1. This CDR3 has 13 amino acids. With V trimmed by 4 bases and J by 3 bases, 6 bases remained unmatched. CDR1 and CDR2 (germline): SQVTM, ANQGSEA. The CDR3 sequence is CSVAPGTDYEQYF. In DNA, the CDR3 is TGCAGCGTTGCCCCCGGGACAGACTACGAGCAGTACTTC.

The chain recombines TRBV7-9 with TRBJ1-2; D is unresolved. V lost 1 base and J lost 8, with 8 bases in between. Germline assignment: CDR1 SEHNR and CDR2 FQNEAQ (reference sequence). The CDR3 length is 12 residues. DNA of the CDR3: TGTGCCAGCAGCTTAGGTGAGGGCGGCTACACCTTC. Translating it yields CASSLGEGGYTF.